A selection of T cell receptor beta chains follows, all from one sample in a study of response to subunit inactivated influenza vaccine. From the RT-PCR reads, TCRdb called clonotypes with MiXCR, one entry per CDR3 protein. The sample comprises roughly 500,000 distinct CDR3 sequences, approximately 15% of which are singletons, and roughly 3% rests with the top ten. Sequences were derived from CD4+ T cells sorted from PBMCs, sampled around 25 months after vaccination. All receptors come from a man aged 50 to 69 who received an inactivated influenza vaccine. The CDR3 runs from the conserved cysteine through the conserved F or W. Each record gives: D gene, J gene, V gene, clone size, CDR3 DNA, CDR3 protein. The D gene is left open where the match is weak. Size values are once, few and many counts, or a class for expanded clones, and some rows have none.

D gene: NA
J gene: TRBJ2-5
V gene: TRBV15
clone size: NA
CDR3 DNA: TGTGCCACCAGCAGGGTCAGTGAAGAGACCCAGTACTTC
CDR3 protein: CATSRVSEETQYF

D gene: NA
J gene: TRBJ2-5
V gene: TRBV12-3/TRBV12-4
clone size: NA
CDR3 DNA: TGTGCCAGCAGTCAAGGGGTTTGGGAGACCCAGTACTTC
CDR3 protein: CASSQGVWETQYF

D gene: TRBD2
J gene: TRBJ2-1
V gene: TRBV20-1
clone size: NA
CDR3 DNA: TGCAGTGCTAGTAGATTGGGTGGGCTAGCGGGAGGAAACGGGGATGAGCAGTTCTTC
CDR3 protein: CSASRLGGLAGGNGDEQFF

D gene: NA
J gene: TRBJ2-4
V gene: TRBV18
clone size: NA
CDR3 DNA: TGTGCCAGCTCACCAATCGGACCGGGTGCCAAAAACATTCAGTACTTC
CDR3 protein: CASSPIGPGAKNIQYF

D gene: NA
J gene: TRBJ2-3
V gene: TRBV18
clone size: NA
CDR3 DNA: TGTGCCAGCTCACCACCGTTCGCGGATACGCAGTATTTT
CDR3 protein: CASSPPFADTQYF

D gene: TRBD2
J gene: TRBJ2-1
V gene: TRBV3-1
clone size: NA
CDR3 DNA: TGTGCCAGCAGCCAAGATCAACTAGCGGGAGGTGGGGAGCAGTTCTTC
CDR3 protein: CASSQDQLAGGGEQFF

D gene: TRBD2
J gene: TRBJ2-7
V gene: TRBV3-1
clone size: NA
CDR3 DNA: TGTGCCAGCAGCCAAGTACGGGACGGATTGCTAGCGGGAGGCCCTCGGCTGTACTTC
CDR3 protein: CASSQVRDGLLAGGPRLYF

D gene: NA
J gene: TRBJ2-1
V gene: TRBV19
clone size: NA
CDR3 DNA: TGTGCCAGTAGTAACCAGCACTCCTACAATGAGCAGTTCTTC
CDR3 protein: CASSNQHSYNEQFF

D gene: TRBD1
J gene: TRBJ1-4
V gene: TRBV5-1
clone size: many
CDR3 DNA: TGCGCCAGCAGCGACGGACAGGGCTATGAAAAACTGTTTTTT
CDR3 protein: CASSDGQGYEKLFF

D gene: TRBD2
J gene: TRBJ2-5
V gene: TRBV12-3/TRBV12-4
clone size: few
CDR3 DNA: TGTGCCAGCAGTTTTGGACTAGCGGCCCGCCCGGGGTACTTC
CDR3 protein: CASSFGLAARPGYF

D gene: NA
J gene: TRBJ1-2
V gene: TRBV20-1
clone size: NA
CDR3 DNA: TGCAGTGCTAGCGAGACAGGTTCCTATGGCTACACCTTC
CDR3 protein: CSASETGSYGYTF

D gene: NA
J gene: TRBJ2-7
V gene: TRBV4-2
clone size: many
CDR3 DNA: TGTGCCAGCAGGCCCGAGGGTACAGTCTCCTACGAGCAGTACTTC
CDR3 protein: CASRPEGTVSYEQYF

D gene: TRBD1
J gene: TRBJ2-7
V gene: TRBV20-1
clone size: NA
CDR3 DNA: TGCAGTGCTAGAGATGCCAGGGGGAACTCCTACGAGCAGTACTTC
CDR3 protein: CSARDARGNSYEQYF

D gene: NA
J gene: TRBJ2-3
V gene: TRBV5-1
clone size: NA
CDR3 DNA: TGCGCCAGCAGCCCCGGGTGGCAGGGGAAAGATACGCAGTATTTT
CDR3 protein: CASSPGWQGKDTQYF

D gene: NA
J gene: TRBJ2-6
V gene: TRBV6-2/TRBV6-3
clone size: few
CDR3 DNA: TGTGCCAGCAGTTACCCCTCTTCTAGAGGCTTTGTGGGTGGGGCCAACGTCCTGACTTTC
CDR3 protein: CASSYPSSRGFVGGANVLTF

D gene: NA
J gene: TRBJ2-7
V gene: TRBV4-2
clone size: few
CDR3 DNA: TGTGCCAGCAGCCAAGAGCTAGCCCCCTACGAGCAGTACTTC
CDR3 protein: CASSQELAPYEQYF

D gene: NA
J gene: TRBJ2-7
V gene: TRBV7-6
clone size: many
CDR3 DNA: TGTGCCAGCAGCCTCCAGCAAATGGCGGGGAGGACCGAGCAGTACTTC
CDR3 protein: CASSLQQMAGRTEQYF

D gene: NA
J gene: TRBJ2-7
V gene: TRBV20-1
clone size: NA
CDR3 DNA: TGCAGTGCCACAGGTGCGGACAACTACGAGCAGTACTTC
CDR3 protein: CSATGADNYEQYF

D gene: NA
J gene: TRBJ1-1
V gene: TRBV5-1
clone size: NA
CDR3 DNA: TGCGCCAGCAGCTCTATTGGTCAGGACACTGAAGCTTTCTTT
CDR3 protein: CASSSIGQDTEAFF

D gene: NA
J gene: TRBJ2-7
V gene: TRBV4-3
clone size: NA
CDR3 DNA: TGCGCCAGCAGCCAAAAACAGGGTAACGAGCAGTACTTC
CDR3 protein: CASSQKQGNEQYF

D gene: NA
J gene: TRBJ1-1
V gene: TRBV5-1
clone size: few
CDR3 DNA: TGCGCCAGCAGCCGGGACAACATGAACACTGAAGCTTTCTTT
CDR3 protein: CASSRDNMNTEAFF

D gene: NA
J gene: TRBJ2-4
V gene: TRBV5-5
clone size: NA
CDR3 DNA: TGTGCCAGCAGCTTGGATAGCAGGGAGGCCATTCAGTACTTC
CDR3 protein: CASSLDSREAIQYF

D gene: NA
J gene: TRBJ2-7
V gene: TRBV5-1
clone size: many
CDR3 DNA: TGCGCCAGCAGCGTGGGACAAGGGGACGAGCAGTACTTC
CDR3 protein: CASSVGQGDEQYF

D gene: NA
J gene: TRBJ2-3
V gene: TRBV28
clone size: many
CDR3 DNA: TGTGCCAGCAGTTTATTAGGTGGTGGCAACTTCCCCCCAGATACGCAGTATTTT
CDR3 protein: CASSLLGGGNFPPDTQYF

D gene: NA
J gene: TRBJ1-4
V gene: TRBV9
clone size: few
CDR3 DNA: TGTGCCAGCAGCCCGGGGACGCTTGCAACTAATGAAAAACTGTTTTTT
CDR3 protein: CASSPGTLATNEKLFF

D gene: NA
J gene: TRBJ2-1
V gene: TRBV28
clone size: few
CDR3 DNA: TGTGCCAGCACCTCGGGTGCTGAGCAGTTCTTC
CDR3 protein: CASTSGAEQFF

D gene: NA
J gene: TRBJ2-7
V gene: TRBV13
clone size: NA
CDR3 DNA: TGTGCCGGCAAACTACAGGGTTACGAGCAGTACTTC
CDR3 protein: CAGKLQGYEQYF

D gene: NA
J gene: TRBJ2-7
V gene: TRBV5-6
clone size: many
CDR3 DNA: TGTGCCAGCAGCTTGGCAGGGTTCGAGCAGTACTTC
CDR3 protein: CASSLAGFEQYF

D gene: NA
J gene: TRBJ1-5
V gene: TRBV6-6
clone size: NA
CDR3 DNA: TGTGCCAGCGGAAGACAGGCTTATCAGCCCCAGCATTTT
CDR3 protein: CASGRQAYQPQHF

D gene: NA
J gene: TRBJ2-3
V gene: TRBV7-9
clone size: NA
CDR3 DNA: TGTGCCAGCCGCGGGATACTGAGCACAGATACGCAGTATTTT
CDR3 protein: CASRGILSTDTQYF

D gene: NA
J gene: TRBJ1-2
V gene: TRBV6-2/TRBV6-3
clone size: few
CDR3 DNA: TGTGCCAGCAGTTACCCTACTATAGGAGATGGCTACACCTTC
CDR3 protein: CASSYPTIGDGYTF

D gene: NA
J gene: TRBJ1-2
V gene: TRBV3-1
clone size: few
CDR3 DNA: TGTGCCAGCAGCCAAGATCCCAGGGCTTTCTATGGCTACACCTTC
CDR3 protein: CASSQDPRAFYGYTF

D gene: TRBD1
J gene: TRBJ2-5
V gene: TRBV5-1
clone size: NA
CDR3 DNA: TGCGCCAGCAGCTCAACTACAGGGGGCTTGGAGACCCAGTACTTC
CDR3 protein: CASSSTTGGLETQYF

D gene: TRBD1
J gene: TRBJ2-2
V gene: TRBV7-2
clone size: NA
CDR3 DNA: TGTGCCAGCAGCCCCACAGGGGTCACGAACACCGGGGAGCTGTTTTTT
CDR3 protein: CASSPTGVTNTGELFF

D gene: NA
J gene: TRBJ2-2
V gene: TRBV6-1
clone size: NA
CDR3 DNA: TGTGCCGGGAACGCGAACACCGGGGAGCTGTTTTTT
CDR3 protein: CAGNANTGELFF

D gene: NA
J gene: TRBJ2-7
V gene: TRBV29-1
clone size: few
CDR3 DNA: TGCAGCGGGAAGGAGCCGTCCGGCGAGCAGTACTTC
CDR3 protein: CSGKEPSGEQYF

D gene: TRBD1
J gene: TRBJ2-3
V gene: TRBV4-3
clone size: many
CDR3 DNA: TGCGCCAGCAGCCAAGCAAATGGACAGGGGACCACAGATACGCAGTATTTT
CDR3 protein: CASSQANGQGTTDTQYF

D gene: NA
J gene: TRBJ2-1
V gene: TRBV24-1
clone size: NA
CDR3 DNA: TGTGCCACCAGTGATAGTTTGGGGTGGGCGAATGAGCAGTTCTTC
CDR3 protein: CATSDSLGWANEQFF

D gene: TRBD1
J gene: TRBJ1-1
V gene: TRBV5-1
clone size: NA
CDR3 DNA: TGCGCCAGCAGCTTGGGGGACAGGACGTCCATGAACACTGAAGCTTTCTTT
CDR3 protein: CASSLGDRTSMNTEAFF

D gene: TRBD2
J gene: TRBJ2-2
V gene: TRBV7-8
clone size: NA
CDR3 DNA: TGTGCCAGCAGCCAGGGGACTAGCGGTTCCGGGGAGCTGTTTTTT
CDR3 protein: CASSQGTSGSGELFF

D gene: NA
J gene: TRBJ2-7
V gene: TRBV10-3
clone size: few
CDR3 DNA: TGTGCCATCAGTGAGTCGTTTCAGGGGAGGAACGAGCAGTACTTC
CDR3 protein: CAISESFQGRNEQYF

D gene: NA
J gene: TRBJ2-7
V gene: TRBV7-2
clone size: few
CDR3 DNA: TGTGCCAGCAGCTTTCAGTCCGGGACCTACGAGCAGTACTTC
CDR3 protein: CASSFQSGTYEQYF

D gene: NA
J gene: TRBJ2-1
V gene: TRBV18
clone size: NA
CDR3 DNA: TGTGCCAGCTCACCCCCAAGCCTGGCTGAGCAGTTCTTC
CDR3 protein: CASSPPSLAEQFF

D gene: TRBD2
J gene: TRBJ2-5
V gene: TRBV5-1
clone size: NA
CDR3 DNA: TGCGCCAGCAGCTTGTCGGGACTAGCGGGGCAAGAGACCCAGTACTTC
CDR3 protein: CASSLSGLAGQETQYF

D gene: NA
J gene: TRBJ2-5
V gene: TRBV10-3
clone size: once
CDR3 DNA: TGTGCCATCAGTGAAGGGGGTCCAGAGACCCAGTACTTC
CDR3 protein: CAISEGGPETQYF

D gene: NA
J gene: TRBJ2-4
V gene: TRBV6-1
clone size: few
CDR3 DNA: TGTGCCATCAGTGAAGCCGGGAACCGGTTGGCCAAAAACATTCAGTACTTC
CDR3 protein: CAISEAGNRLAKNIQYF

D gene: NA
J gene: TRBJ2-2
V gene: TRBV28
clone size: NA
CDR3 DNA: TGTGCCAGCCGCTATTCATCACTTGCCGGGGAGCTGTTTTTT
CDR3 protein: CASRYSSLAGELFF

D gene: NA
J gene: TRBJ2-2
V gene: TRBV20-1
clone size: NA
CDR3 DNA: TGCAGTGCTAGAGATCTCATTAACACCGGGGAGCTGTTTTTT
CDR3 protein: CSARDLINTGELFF

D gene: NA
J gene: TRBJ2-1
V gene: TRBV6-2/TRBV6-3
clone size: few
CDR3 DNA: TGTGCCAGCAGAATAGCAGGGAACCCCTACAATGAGCAGTTCTTC
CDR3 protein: CASRIAGNPYNEQFF

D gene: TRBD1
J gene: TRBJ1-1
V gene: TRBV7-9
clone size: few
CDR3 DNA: TGTGCCAGCAGCTTTACCGGGACAGTAGGCACTGAAGCTTTCTTT
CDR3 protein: CASSFTGTVGTEAFF

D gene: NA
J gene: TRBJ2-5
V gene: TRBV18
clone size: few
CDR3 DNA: TGTGCCAGCTCTATTCTCAAGGACACACAAGAGACCCAGTACTTC
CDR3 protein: CASSILKDTQETQYF

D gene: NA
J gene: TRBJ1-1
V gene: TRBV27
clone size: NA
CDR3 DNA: TGTGCCAGCAGTTTACTGGGGGGGGCTGAAGCTTTCTTT
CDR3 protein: CASSLLGGAEAFF

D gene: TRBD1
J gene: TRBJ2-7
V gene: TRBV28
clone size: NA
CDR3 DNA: TGTGCCAGCCCCGGGACAGGAAGCTCCTACGAGCAGTACTTC
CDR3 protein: CASPGTGSSYEQYF